A selection of T cell receptor beta chains follows, all from one sample in a study of identical twins' blood T cells. TCRdb used MiXCR to reprocess the 5' RACE reads, holding one entry per CDR3 protein. The sample has a few hundred thousand distinct CDR3 sequences, more than 25% seen once. The sequenced material came from PBMCs. The source is a woman aged 18 to 55 in good health. The CDR3 runs from the conserved cysteine through the conserved F or W. D genes are given only for firm matches.

D gene: TRBD1
V gene: TRBV5-6
J gene: TRBJ1-1
CDR3 protein: CASSFRTGGIEAFF

D gene: .
V gene: TRBV18
J gene: TRBJ2-7
CDR3 protein: CASSPPGGIYEQYF

D gene: TRBD2
V gene: TRBV7-2
J gene: TRBJ2-1
CDR3 protein: CASSRTSVTEQFF

D gene: .
V gene: TRBV12-3/TRBV12-4
J gene: TRBJ1-1
CDR3 protein: CASSPSGLGDTEAFF

D gene: .
V gene: TRBV6-5
J gene: TRBJ2-3
CDR3 protein: CASSYSHTTDTQYF

D gene: .
V gene: TRBV14
J gene: TRBJ1-1
CDR3 protein: CASSPKPGNRAVAMAEAFF

D gene: TRBD1
V gene: TRBV20-1
J gene: TRBJ2-7
CDR3 protein: CSATRWDSKYEQYF

D gene: .
V gene: TRBV4-3
J gene: TRBJ1-2
CDR3 protein: CASSQDIGANHGYTF

D gene: .
V gene: TRBV12-3/TRBV12-4
J gene: TRBJ1-1
CDR3 protein: CASRAFKGNTEAFF

D gene: .
V gene: TRBV12-3/TRBV12-4
J gene: TRBJ2-5
CDR3 protein: CASSLIEGETQYF

D gene: TRBD2
V gene: TRBV25-1
J gene: TRBJ2-3
CDR3 protein: CASSESGGSDTQYF

D gene: TRBD1
V gene: TRBV2
J gene: TRBJ1-5
CDR3 protein: CASTVGQGHQPQHF

D gene: TRBD1
V gene: TRBV5-1
J gene: TRBJ1-1
CDR3 protein: CASTFSNRGSAEAFF

D gene: .
V gene: TRBV10-3
J gene: TRBJ1-1
CDR3 protein: CAIKGHTEAFF

D gene: .
V gene: TRBV7-2
J gene: TRBJ1-3
CDR3 protein: CASSSDSRNTIYF

D gene: .
V gene: TRBV7-2
J gene: TRBJ2-7
CDR3 protein: CASSRPGRYEQYF

D gene: .
V gene: TRBV25-1
J gene: TRBJ1-1
CDR3 protein: CASRPGKANIEAFF

D gene: .
V gene: TRBV10-3
J gene: TRBJ2-1
CDR3 protein: CAISETRPPDPYNEQFF

D gene: .
V gene: TRBV29-1
J gene: TRBJ1-2
CDR3 protein: CSVGPDSKPYGYTF

D gene: .
V gene: TRBV5-6
J gene: TRBJ2-1
CDR3 protein: CASSSALYEQFF

D gene: .
V gene: TRBV18
J gene: TRBJ1-1
CDR3 protein: CASSPSQWDTEAFF

D gene: .
V gene: TRBV6-5
J gene: TRBJ2-2
CDR3 protein: CASSYSPLSPGELFF

D gene: TRBD1
V gene: TRBV15
J gene: TRBJ1-2
CDR3 protein: CATSTPARTGPLIGYGYTF

D gene: .
V gene: TRBV12-3/TRBV12-4
J gene: TRBJ2-7
CDR3 protein: CASSYLQGVDEQYF

D gene: TRBD1
V gene: TRBV5-1
J gene: TRBJ1-6
CDR3 protein: CASSKTGEYNSPLHF

D gene: .
V gene: TRBV18
J gene: TRBJ1-1
CDR3 protein: CASSLQGRHMNTEAFF

D gene: .
V gene: TRBV29-1
J gene: TRBJ2-5
CDR3 protein: CSVEDLEETQYF

D gene: .
V gene: TRBV5-6
J gene: TRBJ1-1
CDR3 protein: CASSALGGNTEAFF